The rows below give T cell receptor beta chains drawn from one sample of a study of T cell repertoires in cytomegalovirus infection. TCRdb used MiXCR to reprocess the reads, holding one entry per CDR3 protein. The repertoire includes fewer than 550,000 distinct CDR3 sequences, about 11% of them detected once, and around 9.6% sits in the top ten. The sequencing input was PBMCs. These receptors all stem from a human donor in good health (CMV status not recorded). Some clones in this sample may be carry-over from other donors' samples. The CDR3 runs from the conserved cysteine through the conserved F or W. D genes are given only for firm matches. Size tells how often a clone was seen (once, few, many) or the class of an expanded clone, and some rows leave it out.

v_gene: TRBV27; j_gene: TRBJ2-7; d_gene: .; abundance: many; CDR3nt: TGTGCCAGCAGCCCCGCCCAGACAGGTAGCTCCTACGAGCAGTACTTC; CDR3aa: CASSPAQTGSSYEQYF
v_gene: TRBV7-2; j_gene: TRBJ1-5; d_gene: TRBD1; abundance: many; CDR3nt: TGTGCCAGCAGCGCCCGACAGGGGAATCAGCCCCAGCATTTT; CDR3aa: CASSARQGNQPQHF
v_gene: TRBV23-1; j_gene: TRBJ2-1; d_gene: TRBD2; abundance: few; CDR3nt: TGCGCCAGCCTAACGGGGGGGAGGACTAGCGGGAGAGTTGAGCAGTTCTTC; CDR3aa: CASLTGGRTSGRVEQFF
v_gene: TRBV7-4; j_gene: TRBJ2-7; d_gene: .; abundance: .; CDR3nt: TGTGCCAGCAGCTTAGGGCGGCCTTGCTACGAGCAGTACTTC; CDR3aa: CASSLGRPCYEQYF
v_gene: TRBV7-2; j_gene: TRBJ1-4; d_gene: .; abundance: many; CDR3nt: TGTGCCAGCAGCTTAGGGGGGGGGGGGTCGGGTGAAAAACTGTTTTTT; CDR3aa: CASSLGGGGSGEKLFF
v_gene: TRBV5-1; j_gene: TRBJ2-7; d_gene: .; abundance: many; CDR3nt: TGCGCCAGCAGCTTGGAAGACAGGCGCCACGAGCAGTACTTC; CDR3aa: CASSLEDRRHEQYF
v_gene: TRBV6-2/TRBV6-3; j_gene: TRBJ1-1; d_gene: TRBD1; abundance: many; CDR3nt: TGTGCCAGCAGGAAGACAGGGGGCTTTGAAGCTTTCTTT; CDR3aa: CASRKTGGFEAFF
v_gene: TRBV11-2; j_gene: TRBJ2-1; d_gene: .; abundance: many; CDR3nt: TGTGCCAGCAGCTTAGAGAGAGTCTGGGACAATGAGCAGTTCTTC; CDR3aa: CASSLERVWDNEQFF
v_gene: TRBV5-6; j_gene: TRBJ2-3; d_gene: .; abundance: few; CDR3nt: TGTGCCAGCAGCTCATCCCTGGGGGCTACAGATACGCAGTATTTT; CDR3aa: CASSSSLGATDTQYF
v_gene: TRBV20-1; j_gene: TRBJ2-7; d_gene: TRBD2; abundance: .; CDR3nt: TGCAGTGCTACCATGACTAGCGTGGCCTACGAGCAGTACTTC; CDR3aa: CSATMTSVAYEQYF
v_gene: TRBV4-1; j_gene: TRBJ1-4; d_gene: .; abundance: .; CDR3nt: TGCGCCAGCAGCCACGAAGACTCCCTGGGAGATGAAAAACTGTTTTTT; CDR3aa: CASSHEDSLGDEKLFF
v_gene: TRBV19; j_gene: TRBJ2-7; d_gene: .; abundance: many; CDR3nt: TGTGCCAGTATAGGCTACGAGCAGTACTTC; CDR3aa: CASIGYEQYF
v_gene: TRBV7-2; j_gene: TRBJ1-4; d_gene: .; abundance: many; CDR3nt: TGTGCCAGCAGCTTCAGACCAACTAATGAAAAACTGTTTTTT; CDR3aa: CASSFRPTNEKLFF
v_gene: TRBV19; j_gene: TRBJ2-7; d_gene: TRBD2; abundance: many; CDR3nt: TGTGCCAGTAGTATAGATCAGGTCCCTCCGACTAGCCACTACGAGCAGTACTTC; CDR3aa: CASSIDQVPPTSHYEQYF
v_gene: TRBV12-3/TRBV12-4; j_gene: TRBJ2-2; d_gene: .; abundance: many; CDR3nt: TGTGCCAGCAGTTTAGCCCGACGAGCCGGGGAGCTGTTTTTT; CDR3aa: CASSLARRAGELFF
v_gene: TRBV28; j_gene: TRBJ2-1; d_gene: .; abundance: many; CDR3nt: TGTGCCAGCAGTTTGAGGAGGGTATCCTACAATGAGCAGTTCTTC; CDR3aa: CASSLRRVSYNEQFF
v_gene: TRBV25-1; j_gene: TRBJ2-7; d_gene: .; abundance: few; CDR3nt: TGTGCCAGCAGTTACTCCGGGACCACCTACGAGCAGTACTTC; CDR3aa: CASSYSGTTYEQYF
v_gene: TRBV9; j_gene: TRBJ1-4; d_gene: .; abundance: .; CDR3nt: TGTGCCAGCAGCCCGAGTGCAGACAGTTTCATGAATGAAAAACTGTTTTTT; CDR3aa: CASSPSADSFMNEKLFF
v_gene: TRBV4-1; j_gene: TRBJ2-1; d_gene: TRBD2; abundance: .; CDR3nt: TGCGCCAGCAGCCAAGAGGAGCAGCGGGAGCGGTATGAGCAGTTCTTC; CDR3aa: CASSQEEQRERYEQFF
v_gene: TRBV28; j_gene: TRBJ1-4; d_gene: TRBD1; abundance: few; CDR3nt: TGTGCCAGCAGTCCTACAGGGGAAGGAGCTAATGAAAAACTGTTTTTT; CDR3aa: CASSPTGEGANEKLFF
v_gene: TRBV12-3/TRBV12-4; j_gene: TRBJ2-7; d_gene: TRBD1; abundance: few; CDR3nt: TGTGCCAGCAGCTCTCGGACAGGAGCCTACGAGCAGTACTTC; CDR3aa: CASSSRTGAYEQYF
v_gene: TRBV5-4; j_gene: TRBJ2-2; d_gene: .; abundance: many; CDR3nt: TGTGCCAGCAGCTTGGCTTTCCCCGAATCCGGGGAGCTGTTTTTT; CDR3aa: CASSLAFPESGELFF
v_gene: TRBV7-6; j_gene: TRBJ2-7; d_gene: .; abundance: many; CDR3nt: TGTGCCAGCAGCTTAGATTGGATCGACAGCTACGAGCAGTACTTC; CDR3aa: CASSLDWIDSYEQYF
v_gene: TRBV29-1; j_gene: TRBJ2-7; d_gene: TRBD2; abundance: .; CDR3nt: TGCAGCGTGGGGGGGGGGTCAACTACTATCTACGAGCAGTACTTC; CDR3aa: CSVGGGSTTIYEQYF
v_gene: TRBV28; j_gene: TRBJ1-5; d_gene: .; abundance: many; CDR3nt: TGTGCCAGCAGTTTAGTTGGGGGAAGCCAGCCCCAGCATTTT; CDR3aa: CASSLVGGSQPQHF
v_gene: TRBV29-1; j_gene: TRBJ1-1; d_gene: .; abundance: few; CDR3nt: TGCAGCGTTGAAGGGTCCTACACTGAAGCTTTCTTT; CDR3aa: CSVEGSYTEAFF
v_gene: TRBV25-1; j_gene: TRBJ1-4; d_gene: .; abundance: many; CDR3nt: TGTGCCAGCAGTTCCCCCTCGGTAAATGAAAAACTGTTTTTT; CDR3aa: CASSSPSVNEKLFF
v_gene: TRBV6-5; j_gene: TRBJ2-1; d_gene: TRBD1; abundance: many; CDR3nt: TGTGCCAGCAGTTACTCACAGGGGGCCGTTGAGCAGTTCTTC; CDR3aa: CASSYSQGAVEQFF
v_gene: TRBV5-4; j_gene: TRBJ2-7; d_gene: .; abundance: .; CDR3nt: TGTGCCAGCAGCTACAACAGTAACGAGCAGTACTTC; CDR3aa: CASSYNSNEQYF
v_gene: TRBV27; j_gene: TRBJ2-5; d_gene: .; abundance: many; CDR3nt: TGTGCCAGCAGTCCTCAGGTGGGAGAGGAAGAGACCCAGTACTTC; CDR3aa: CASSPQVGEEETQYF
v_gene: TRBV28; j_gene: TRBJ2-3; d_gene: TRBD1; abundance: many; CDR3nt: TGTGCCAGCAGTCGAGGGGGACAGGGCACAGATACGCAGTATTTT; CDR3aa: CASSRGGQGTDTQYF
v_gene: TRBV14; j_gene: TRBJ2-5; d_gene: .; abundance: .; CDR3nt: TGTGCCAGCAGCCATCCTACTAAAGAGACCCAGTACTTC; CDR3aa: CASSHPTKETQYF
v_gene: TRBV29-1; j_gene: TRBJ1-1; d_gene: .; abundance: few; CDR3nt: TGCAGCGGGCTGAGAAACACTGAAGCTTTCTTT; CDR3aa: CSGLRNTEAFF
v_gene: TRBV12-3/TRBV12-4; j_gene: TRBJ2-5; d_gene: .; abundance: many; CDR3nt: TGTGCCAGCAGTTTAAGGCCGACGGGGGAGACCCAGTACTTC; CDR3aa: CASSLRPTGETQYF
v_gene: TRBV7-9; j_gene: TRBJ2-7; d_gene: .; abundance: many; CDR3nt: TGTGCCAGCAGCCCAGACCTTTCGGACCACGAGCAGTACTTC; CDR3aa: CASSPDLSDHEQYF
v_gene: TRBV24-1; j_gene: TRBJ2-1; d_gene: .; abundance: .; CDR3nt: TGTGCCACCAGTGTAGGGATGCTGGCCTACAATGAGCAGTTCTTC; CDR3aa: CATSVGMLAYNEQFF
v_gene: TRBV20-1; j_gene: TRBJ2-1; d_gene: TRBD2; abundance: few; CDR3nt: TGCAGTGCTAGGACTAGCGTAATCTACAATGAGCAGTTCTTC; CDR3aa: CSARTSVIYNEQFF
v_gene: TRBV20-1; j_gene: TRBJ2-5; d_gene: .; abundance: few; CDR3nt: TGCAGTGCTAGAAGGAGTCGTGCCCAAGAGACCCAGTACTTC; CDR3aa: CSARRSRAQETQYF
v_gene: TRBV29-1; j_gene: TRBJ2-7; d_gene: TRBD2; abundance: many; CDR3nt: TGCAGCGTTGAAGATCCCACGGGAGGGCCCTACGAGCAGTACTTC; CDR3aa: CSVEDPTGGPYEQYF